This TCR beta chain was profiled in a study of T cell clones after liver transplantation. The CDR3 has 12 residues. V was clipped by 2 bases and J by 16 bases; unmatched bases: 10. CDR1 GTSNPN and CDR2 SVGIG come from the germline V gene (reference sequence). The data were produced by immunoSEQ multiplex PCR, yet TCRdb's version contains in-frame clones alone and is incomplete. Of fewer than 65,000 clones in the sample, around 70% were seen once. V and J are TRBV30 and TRBJ1-4; 7 positions match TRBD1. This TCR came from a human patient who received a liver transplant. A share of the T cells may be of graft donor origin. Sample: CD4+ T cells from blood, taken at the 22-month timepoint. The CDR3 DNA follows: TGTGCCTGGAGTCCAAACGACAGGGCGCCGTTTTTT. This translates into CAWSPNDRAPFF.